The following is a T cell receptor beta chain sequence with its context. Its antigen is not yet known. Per-base qualities were not stored, and no clone one base away is much larger. The donors were healthy, HIV-negative adults with no recently reported acute infections or vaccinations. All donors were Caucasian adults living in Nashville, Tennessee, USA. CD4+ T cells were enriched by magnetic negative selection; naive cells were then positively selected on CD45RA, and the negative fraction formed the memory subset. After blood collection by leukapheresis, PBMCs were isolated using Ficoll-Histopaque density gradient centrifugation and then cryopreserved in the vapor phase of liquid nitrogen. Analytical flow cytometry was used to check the purity and quantity of every magnetically sorted T cell population. From each sorted fraction, genomic DNA was isolated and quantified by UV absorbance on a Nanodrop 2000c.

The data were taken from a study of shared clonotypes between healthy human individuals (TCRdb year 2020). Study-level background: Three men and a couple of women, aged 18 to 49 years, made up the cohort. For each donor, CD4 naive and CD4 memory were each run on three plates, CD8 naive on two plates, and CD8 memory on one plate. Different laboratories and diverse techniques were used to prepare libraries and sequence TCR repertoires, to increase sequencing depth and limit assay-specific biases. Per donor, leukapheresis produced somewhere between about 0.85 and 10 billion PBMCs. To estimate repertoire size and how much clonotype sharing occurs between individuals, the study deeply sequenced the blood TCR repertoires of roughly 5 healthy adults.

According to the germline V gene, CDR1 reads MNHNS and CDR2 reads SASEGT. The CDR3 spans 15 residues, from the cysteine through the phenylalanine. The sequence is cut down to CDR3 DNA, 45 bases in frame from base 1. After removal of 7 bases from V and 0 bases from J, the junction retains 7 bases not matched to a gene. Using the deep immunoSEQ assay, multiplex PCR amplified TCR CDR3 regions from genomic DNA. Extracted genomic DNA from each cell subset was spread evenly across all wells of several immunoSEQ 96-well plates, with each plate serving as a replicate. Each replicate PCR for sorted subsets received approximately 220 ng genomic DNA, equal to 30,000 or so T cell genomes. Purified libraries were measured with a Qubit 3.0 fluorometer, size-checked on a Bioanalyzer 2100, and measured again with the KAPA Library Quantification kit. Every immunoSEQ 96-well plate was sequenced on a dedicated single-read 150-cycle Illumina NextSeq 550 flow cell. Processing in the source paper ran as follows. The immunoSEQ output contained only junctional sequences without quality scores, so filtering could not match that applied to full-length reads. To assign V/J genes and CDR3, sequences were annotated against IMGT germline references using PyIR, a Python wrapper for IgBLAST v1.9. Reads were removed for weak V/J assignments (E-value above 1e-6), missing CDR3, stop codons, out-of-frame junctions, or ambiguous translated residues. V3J clonotypes were defined as sequences sharing an identical inferred V gene, J gene, and CDR3 amino acid sequence. Percentage overlap between repertoires was computed as shared unique clonotypes divided by the size of the smaller repertoire. Richness of each repertoire was evaluated using RTK rarefaction, the Chao1 estimator, and Recon v2.1 estimates of unobserved clonotypes. OLGA was used to compute generation probabilities for all TCRbeta clonotypes that the gDNA method yielded from a handful of donors. The source is immuneACCESS, and TCRdb retained only in-frame sequences with V and J called. Part of the clones is not carried over; for the studies checked, unresolved V genes explain less than half of this, and the remainder is unexplained. The D gene and trimming were derived from the DNA, and the V and J assignments and clone size from that table. The sample includes 2,500,000 or so clones, with roughly nine tenths observed a single time. The ten largest clones add up to more than 0.12% of the sample.

General study outcomes and caveats: Pairwise subsampling led to the expectation that sequencing depth would affect the degree of clonotype sharing among donors. Higher generation probabilities were observed for clonotypes shared by all four sorted-subset donors than for non-shared clonotypes. Rarefaction of sorted-subset datasets indicated incomplete sequencing despite the large sequencing depth. Sampling was limited to blood, and TCR repertoires in tissue likely differ from TCR repertoires in blood. Across a few donors, roughly 5.4% of naive CD4, more than 3% of naive CD8, around 2.1% of memory CD4, and under 0.45% of memory CD8 clonotypes were shared. Larger estimated clonotype richness was generally found for naive subsets than for memory subsets. Because the study included a small number of donors, the genetic and exposure-history diversity represented was limited.

The chain uses TRBV6-1 and TRBJ2-3; TRBD1 matches 7 bases in the middle. The source material was naive CD4+ T cells sorted from blood. Sample cell subset or site, as interpreted from the label and publication: CD45RA+ positively selected. This clonotype was sampled from a man in his late teens or twenties in good health. The nucleotides read TGTGCCAGCATGACAGGGACGGGTAGCACAGATACGCAGTATTTT. This is translated as CASMTGTGSTDTQYF.